Listed below are T cell receptor beta chains from one sample, sequenced in a study of metastatic and nonmetastatic thyroid tumors. TCRdb re-called clones via MiXCR from the PCR reads. The sample holds roughly 40,000 clones, about 17% seen once. Sequencing was carried out using blood. These receptor sequences come from a female donor with papillary thyroid cancer or a benign thyroid nodule (not recorded which). Some clones in this sample may be carry-over from other donors' samples. CDR3s include the opening cysteine and the closing phenylalanine or tryptophan. The order of the fields is J gene, V gene, clone size, D gene, CDR3 protein, CDR3 DNA. The D gene is left open where the match is weak. Not all rows give a size; the values are once, few, many and, for expanded clones, a class.

>TRBJ1-5|TRBV4-2|many|-
CASSQDYQPQHF
TGTGCCAGCAGCCAAGATTACCAGCCCCAGCATTTT
>TRBJ1-6|TRBV5-4|few|-
CAGSLIGADSPLHF
TGTGCCGGCAGCTTGATTGGGGCTGACTCACCCCTCCACTTT
>TRBJ1-4|TRBV25-1|many|-
CASRAAEREKLFF
TGTGCCAGCAGGGCCGCGGAACGCGAAAAACTGTTTTTT
>TRBJ1-1|TRBV6-5|many|TRBD1
CASSYERTGFMNTEAFF
TGTGCCAGCAGTTACGAGAGGACAGGGTTTATGAACACTGAAGCTTTCTTT
>TRBJ2-7|TRBV6-2/TRBV6-3|few|TRBD1
CASSPRDRVHEQYF
TGTGCCAGCAGTCCCCGGGACAGGGTCCACGAGCAGTACTTC
>TRBJ2-1|TRBV27|-|TRBD2
CASSLSPAGGYNEQFF
TGTGCCAGCAGTTTATCCCCAGCGGGAGGGTACAATGAGCAGTTCTTC
>TRBJ2-7|TRBV6-1|many|TRBD1
CASSDIQGVAYEQYF
TGTGCCAGCAGTGATATCCAGGGGGTGGCCTACGAGCAGTACTTC
>TRBJ1-1|TRBV7-9|many|-
CASSLAGMNTEAFF
TGTGCCAGCAGCTTAGCGGGGATGAACACTGAAGCTTTCTTT
>TRBJ2-5|TRBV6-1|few|-
CASSVTRGETQYF
TGTGCCAGCAGTGTCACGAGGGGAGAGACCCAGTACTTC
>TRBJ1-2|TRBV24-1|many|-
CATSGTGQFEDGYTF
TGTGCCACCAGTGGAACGGGACAATTTGAGGACGGCTACACCTTC